Shown below are 13 T cell receptor beta chains from a single sample sequenced in a study of blood T cell repertoires in COVID-19. Method: immunoSEQ multiplex PCR; TCRdb's copy keeps in-frame clones and lacks some. The sample records around 77,000 clones, 65% to 90% being singletons. The sample consisted of peripheral blood. The receptors were sampled from a man between 70 and 80 years old with active or convalescent COVID-19.

The V call is TRBV7-9, the J call TRBJ2-2; 7 bases map to TRBD1. V dropped 5 bases and J dropped 3; count of bases not matched to a gene: 3. CDR3 length equals 14 residues. In germline, CDR1 is SEHNR, CDR2 FQNEAQ (reference sequence). The CDR3 protein is CASSDRADTGELFF. CDR3 DNA sequence: TGTGCCAGCAGCGACAGGGCGGACACCGGGGAGCTGTTTTTT. Full variable domain (outside the CDR3, taken from reference TRBV7-9 and TRBJ2-2): DTGVSQNPRHKITKRGQNVTFRCDPISEHNRLYWYRQTLGQGPEFLTYFQNEAQLEKSRLLSDRFSAERPKGSFSTLEIQRTEQGDSAMYLCASSDRADTGELFFGEGSRLTVL.

J is TRBJ1-2 and V is TRBV2; D is unclear. There are 14 residues in the CDR3. V dropped 1 base and J dropped 3 bases, with 9 bases sitting between them. CDR1 is SNHLY, CDR2 FYNNEI, per germline. The CDR3 loop reads CASSEGTADYGYTF. The CDR3 DNA follows: TGTGCCAGCAGTGAAGGGACTGCTGACTATGGCTACACCTTC.

The rearrangement links TRBV5-1 to TRBJ2-7, with 11 bases fitting TRBD1. Unmatched junction bases numbered 1, after V lost 0 bases and J lost 2 bases. Germline V gene data show CDR1 as SGHRS and CDR2 as YFSETQ. The CDR3 has 15 residues. The CDR3 loop reads CASSLGTGGPYEQYF. The CDR3 bases are TGCGCCAGCAGCTTGGGGACAGGGGGCCCCTACGAGCAGTACTTC.

The chain recombines TRBV4-1 with TRBJ2-1; the match to TRBD1 covers 8 bases. V lost 4 bases, J lost 4 bases, and 6 bases stayed unmatched. Looked up from germline, CDR1 is MGHRA and CDR2 is YSYEKL. The CDR3 loop spans 15 amino acids. CDR3 nucleotides: TGCGCCAGCAGCCTCATGGACAGGGATTACAATGAGCAGTTCTTC. It is translated as CASSLMDRDYNEQFF.

The rearrangement links TRBV9 to TRBJ2-2; 9 bases are a match to TRBD1. The CDR3 has 16 amino acids. Germline CDR1 and CDR2: SGDLS and YYNGEE. V shed 3 bases, J shed 1 base, and the junction held 4 bases outside the gene matches. The CDR3 spells CASSARQGENTGELFF. In DNA form, the CDR3 reads TGTGCCAGCAGCGCGCGACAGGGGGAGAACACCGGGGAGCTGTTTTTT.

The chain employs TRBV28 and TRBJ1-4; 8 positions match TRBD1. V shed 5 bases and J 3 bases; nucleotides not matched to a gene: 5. Germline CDR1 reads MDHEN; CDR2 reads SYDVKM. This CDR3 region has 15 residues. CDR3 bases: TGTGCCAGCAGTATCCCGACAGGGGCTAATGAAAAACTGTTTTTT. Protein: CASSIPTGANEKLFF.

The CDR3 nucleotides read TGTGCCAGCACCCCCCCCGGGCCGGGAAACACTGAAGCTTTCTTT. Its translation is CASTPPGPGNTEAFF. The rearrangement joins TRBV28 to TRBJ1-1; unclear D gene. The CDR3 loop spans 15 amino acids. V was pared by 7 bases and J by 2 bases, with 17 bases between. CDR1 MDHEN and CDR2 SYDVKM come from the germline V gene. The full variable domain, rest sourced from reference TRBV28 and TRBJ1-1, is DVKVTQSSRYLVKRTGEKVFLECVQDMDHENMFWYRQDPGLGLRLIYFSYDVKMKEKGDIPEGYSVSREKKERFSLILESASTNQTSMYLCASTPPGPGNTEAFFGQGTRLTVV.

This sequence joins TRBV3-1 (or the pseudogene TRBV3-2) and TRBJ1-2; a possible D gene is TRBD1 (5 bases). V was pared by 1 base and J by 2 bases, with 11 bases between. Germline CDR1 reads LGHDT; CDR2 reads YNNKEL (reference sequence). CDR3 length: 15 amino acids. The CDR3 spells CASSQALTANYGYTF. DNA for the CDR3: TGTGCCAGCAGCCAAGCATTGACAGCAAACTATGGCTACACCTTC.

The chain joins TRBV4-3 to TRBJ1-1; TRBD1 might be the D (6 bases). The CDR3 length is 14 residues. Trimming removed 3 bases at V and 3 bases at J, with 11 bases between. The germline V gene encodes CDR1 LGHNA and CDR2 YSLEER. CDR3 coding DNA: TGCGCCAGCAGCCAGGGGACACTCTACACTGAAGCTTTCTTT. Translation gives CASSQGTLYTEAFF.

V usage is TRBV6-5 and J usage is TRBJ1-6; unclear D gene. The CDR3 has 12 amino acids. Germline-derived CDR1 and CDR2 are MNHEY and SVGAGI. The ends were cut back, 5 bases at V and 9 bases at J, with 8 bases in the middle. In DNA form, the CDR3 reads TGTGCCAGCAGTATCGGGTCTTCACCCCTCCACTTT. Its protein product is CASSIGSSPLHF.

This clone was seen only a few times. This sequence joins TRBV7-2 and TRBJ1-1, with 7 positions matching TRBD1. The CDR3 totals 14 residues. The germline CDR1 and CDR2 sequences are SGHTA and FQGNSA. Losses at the gene ends were 4 bases for V and 1 base for J; bases not matched to a gene: 3. The CDR3, as DNA: TGTGCCAGCAGCTCGGGACAGAGGAACACTGAAGCTTTCTTT. This translates into CASSSGQRNTEAFF.

The V and J genes are TRBV7-6 and TRBJ1-2, with 9 positions matching TRBD1. The CDR3 loop spans 12 amino acids. Germline CDR1 reads SGHVS; CDR2 reads FNYEAQ. V lost 6 bases to trimming and J lost 8 bases; unmatched junction nucleotides: 4. The CDR3: CASRTGGGGYTF. In DNA form, the CDR3 reads TGTGCCAGCAGGACAGGGGGGGGAGGCTACACCTTC.

The rearrangement uses TRBV28 and TRBJ1-6; 7 bases are shared with TRBD1. The V and J ends lost 6 bases and 5 bases, in that order; junction bases with no gene match: 7. The CDR3 is 15 amino acids. Germline V gene sequence: CDR1 MDHEN, CDR2 SYDVKM. CDR3: CASRTGTGDNSPLHF. CDR3 bases: TGTGCCAGCAGGACAGGGACGGGGGATAATTCACCCCTCCACTTT.